This TCR beta chain was captured in a study of blood T cell repertoires in COVID-19. On the study more broadly: T cells, B-cell-depleted T cells, or PBMCs supplied cDNA or gDNA.

This clone was seen a handful of times. CDR3 size: 14 residues. Trimming removed 3 bases from V and 4 bases from J; junction bases left unmatched: 5. Germline V gene sequence: CDR1 SGHRS, CDR2 YFSETQ. Sequenced by immunoSEQ multiplex PCR; TCRdb stores in-frame clones only, minus some. Of tens of thousands of clones listed, around 90% were seen once; the top ten hold more than 4.5%. The clonotype was recovered from a man aged 55 to 70 with acute or convalescent COVID-19. Sequencing was done on a sample of peripheral blood. The gene calls are TRBV5-1 and TRBJ1-2; 8 bases are shared with TRBD1. CDR3 amino acids: CASSYITGGYGYTF. CDR3 nucleotides: TGCGCCAGCAGCTATATCACAGGGGGCTATGGCTACACCTTC.